A selection of T cell receptor beta chains follows, all from one sample in a study of T cell changes during pregnancy in multiple sclerosis. Only in-frame clones appear in the TCRdb table, and some are missing; sequencing was by immunoSEQ multiplex PCR. The repertoire holds tens of thousands of clones, with 90% as singletons. The material was peripheral blood, obtained in the first trimester of pregnancy. Receptors originate from a female donor in good health, enrolled as a control in a pregnancy study. Both conserved end residues are part of each CDR3. The order of the fields is CDR3 length, clone size, V gene, J gene, D gene, CDR3 DNA, CDR3 protein. D genes are given only for firm matches. Expanded clones are given a class, and other clones once, few, many or no size at all.

14,once,TRBV6-6,TRBJ1-2,.,TGTGCCAGCAGTACTACCTCTGGAAAAGTTTGGGTCTTTTTC,CASSTTSGKVWVFF
13,.,TRBV7-2,TRBJ2-1,TRBD1,TGTGCCAGCAGCGAGGGACAGATTAGGAGCGGGTTCTTC,CASSEGQIRSGFF
14,.,TRBV7-9,TRBJ1-2,TRBD1,TGTGCCAGCAGCCCCCGGGACAGGGAGAGGGGCTACACCTTC,CASSPRDRERGYTF
15,.,TRBV28,TRBJ1-1,.,TGTGCCAGCAGTTTTACAGGTTACCTGGGCACTGAAGCTTTCTTT,CASSFTGYLGTEAFF
13,.,TRBV28,TRBJ2-5,.,TGTGCCAGCAGTTTAGCTAGAGGGGAGACCCAGTACTTC,CASSLARGETQYF
15,.,TRBV27,TRBJ2-1,TRBD1,TGTGCCAGCAGGGCTAGACAGGGGGCCTACAATGAGCAGTTCTTC,CASRARQGAYNEQFF
13,.,TRBV5-1,TRBJ2-5,.,TGCGCCAGCAGCTTGGGTGGTGAGGAGACCCAGTACTTC,CASSLGGEETQYF
14,.,TRBV5-1,TRBJ1-4,.,TGCGCCAGCAGCTTGCAGGACACCGATGAAAAACTGTTTTTT,CASSLQDTDEKLFF
14,.,TRBV5-5,TRBJ1-5,.,TGTGCCAGCAGCCCTCTGCCAGGCAATCAGCCCCAGCATTTT,CASSPLPGNQPQHF
15,.,TRBV5-1,TRBJ2-4,TRBD1,TGCGCCAGCAGCTTGGGAGGGACAGGGAGCGGCATTCAGTACTTC,CASSLGGTGSGIQYF
14,once,TRBV5-6,TRBJ1-1,.,TGTGCCAGCAGCTTGGGACAGCGAAACACTGAAGCTTTCTTT,CASSLGQRNTEAFF
15,.,TRBV18,TRBJ2-1,TRBD2,TGTGCCAGCTCACCGGGACTAGCGGGAGCATATGAGCAGTTCTTC,CASSPGLAGAYEQFF
16,.,TRBV6-5,TRBJ2-2,.,TGTGCCAGCAGTTTGTCCGGGACTTGGAACACCGGGGAGCTGTTTTTT,CASSLSGTWNTGELFF
15,.,TRBV5-1,TRBJ2-7,TRBD1,TGCGCCGGCAGCTTGGTCATCCAGGGGGCAAGCGAGCAGTACTTC,CAGSLVIQGASEQYF
13,few,TRBV2,TRBJ2-1,.,TGTGCCAGCGTTGACTACTCCTACAATGAGCAGTTCTTC,CASVDYSYNEQFF
15,.,TRBV19,TRBJ2-1,.,TGTGCCAGTAGTCCCCCCGGGACATTCATCAATGAGCAGTTCTTC,CASSPPGTFINEQFF